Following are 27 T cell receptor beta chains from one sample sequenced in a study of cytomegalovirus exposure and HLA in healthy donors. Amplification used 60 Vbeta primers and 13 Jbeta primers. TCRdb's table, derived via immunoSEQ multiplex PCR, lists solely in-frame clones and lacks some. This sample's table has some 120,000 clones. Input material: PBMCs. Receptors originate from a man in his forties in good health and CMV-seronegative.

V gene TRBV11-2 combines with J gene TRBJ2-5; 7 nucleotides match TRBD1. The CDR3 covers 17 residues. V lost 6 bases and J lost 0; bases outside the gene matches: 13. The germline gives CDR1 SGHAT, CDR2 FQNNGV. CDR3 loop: CASSLVPGTAYQETQYF. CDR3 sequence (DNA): TGTGCCAGCAGTTTGGTCCCCGGGACAGCGTACCAAGAGACCCAGTACTTC.

CDR3 sequence: CASSRYGYTF. The CDR3, as DNA: TGTGCCAGCAGTCGGTATGGCTACACCTTC. This chain links TRBV6-6 with TRBJ1-2; D is unresolved. CDR1 and CDR2 (germline): MNHNY, SVGAGI (reference sequence). The V end was cut by 5 bases, the J end by 5 bases, with 3 bases between. The CDR3 is 10 residues long.

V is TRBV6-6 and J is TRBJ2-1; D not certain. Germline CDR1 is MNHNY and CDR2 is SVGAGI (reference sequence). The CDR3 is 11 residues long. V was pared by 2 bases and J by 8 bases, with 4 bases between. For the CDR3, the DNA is TGTGCCAGCAGTTACGTCGATGAGCAGTTCTTC. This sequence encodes CASSYVDEQFF.

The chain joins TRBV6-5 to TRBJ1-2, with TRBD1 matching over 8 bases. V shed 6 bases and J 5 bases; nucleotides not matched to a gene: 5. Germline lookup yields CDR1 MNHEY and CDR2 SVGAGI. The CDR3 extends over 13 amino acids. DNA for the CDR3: TGTGCCAGCAGAACGACAGGGGCGTATGGCTACACCTTC. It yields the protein CASRTTGAYGYTF.

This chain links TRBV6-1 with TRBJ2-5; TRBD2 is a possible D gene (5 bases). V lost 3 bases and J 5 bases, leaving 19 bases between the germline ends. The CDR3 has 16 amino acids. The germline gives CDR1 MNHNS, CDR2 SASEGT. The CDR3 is CASSDATGSGEETQYF. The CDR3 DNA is TGTGCCAGCAGTGACGCCACGGGATCAGGAGAGGAGACCCAGTACTTC.

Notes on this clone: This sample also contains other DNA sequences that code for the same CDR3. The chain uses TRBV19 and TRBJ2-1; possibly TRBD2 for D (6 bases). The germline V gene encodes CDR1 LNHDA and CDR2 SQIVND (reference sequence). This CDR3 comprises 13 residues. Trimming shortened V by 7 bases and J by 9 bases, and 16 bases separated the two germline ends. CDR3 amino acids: CASNEGGYGEQFF. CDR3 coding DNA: TGTGCCAGTAACGAGGGAGGCTACGGTGAGCAGTTCTTC.

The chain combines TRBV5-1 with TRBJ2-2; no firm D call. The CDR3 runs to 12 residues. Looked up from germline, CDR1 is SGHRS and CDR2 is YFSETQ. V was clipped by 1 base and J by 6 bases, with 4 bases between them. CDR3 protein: CASSLPAGELFF. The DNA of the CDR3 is TGCGCCAGCAGCTTGCCTGCCGGGGAGCTGTTTTTT.

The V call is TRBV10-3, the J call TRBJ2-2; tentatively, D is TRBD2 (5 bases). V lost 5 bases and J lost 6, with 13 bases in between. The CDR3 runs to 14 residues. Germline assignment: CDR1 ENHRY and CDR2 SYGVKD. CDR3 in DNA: TGTGCCATCAGTTCTTTTGAGGGATCCGGGGAGCTGTTTTTT. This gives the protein CAISSFEGSGELFF.

The CDR3 region has the DNA TGTGCCAGCAGTTGGACTAGCGGGAGTGGTTCAGAGACCCAGTACTTC. It codes for CASSWTSGSGSETQYF. The chain employs TRBV2 and TRBJ2-5; TRBD2 matches at 13 bases. V dropped 5 bases and J dropped 4; count of bases not matched to a gene: 7. Per the germline V gene, CDR1 is SNHLY and CDR2 is FYNNEI. The CDR3 totals 16 residues.

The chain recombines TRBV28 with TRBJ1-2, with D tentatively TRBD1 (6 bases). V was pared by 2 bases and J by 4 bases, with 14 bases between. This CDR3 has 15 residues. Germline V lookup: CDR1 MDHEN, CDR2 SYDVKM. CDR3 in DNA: TGTGCCAGCAGTTTAACACAGGGAAGTGGCTATGGCTACACCTTC. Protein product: CASSLTQGSGYGYTF.

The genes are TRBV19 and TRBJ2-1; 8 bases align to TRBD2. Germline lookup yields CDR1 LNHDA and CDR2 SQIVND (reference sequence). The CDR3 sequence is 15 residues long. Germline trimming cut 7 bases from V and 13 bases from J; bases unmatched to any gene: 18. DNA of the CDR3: TGTGCCAGTACCACAACCGGGGGGACTAGTTTCCCACAGTTCTTC. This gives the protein CASTTTGGTSFPQFF.

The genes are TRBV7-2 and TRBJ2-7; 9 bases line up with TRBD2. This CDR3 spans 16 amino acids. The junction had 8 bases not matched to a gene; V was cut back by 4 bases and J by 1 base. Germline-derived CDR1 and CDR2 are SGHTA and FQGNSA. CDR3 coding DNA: TGTGCCAGCAGCTACCGACTAGCGGCAACTTCCTACGAGCAGTACTTC. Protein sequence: CASSYRLAATSYEQYF.

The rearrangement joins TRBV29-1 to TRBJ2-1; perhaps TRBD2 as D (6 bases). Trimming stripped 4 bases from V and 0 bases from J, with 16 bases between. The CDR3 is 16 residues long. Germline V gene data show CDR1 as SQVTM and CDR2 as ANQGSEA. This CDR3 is CSVAGVGKSSYNEQFF. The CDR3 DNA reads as TGCAGCGTTGCGGGAGTCGGCAAGAGCTCCTACAATGAGCAGTTCTTC.

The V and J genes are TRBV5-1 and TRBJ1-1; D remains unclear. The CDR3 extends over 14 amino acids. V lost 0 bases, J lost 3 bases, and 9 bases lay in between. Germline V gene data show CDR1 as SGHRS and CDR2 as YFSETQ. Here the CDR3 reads CASSLAGWYTEAFF. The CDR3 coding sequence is TGCGCCAGCAGCTTGGCGGGATGGTACACTGAAGCTTTCTTT. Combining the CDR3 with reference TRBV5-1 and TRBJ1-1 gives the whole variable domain KAGVTQTPRYLIKTRGQQVTLSCSPISGHRSVSWYQQTPGQGLQFLFEYFSETQRNKGNFPGRFSGRQFSNSRSEMNVSTLELGDSALYLCASSLAGWYTEAFFGQGTRLTVV.

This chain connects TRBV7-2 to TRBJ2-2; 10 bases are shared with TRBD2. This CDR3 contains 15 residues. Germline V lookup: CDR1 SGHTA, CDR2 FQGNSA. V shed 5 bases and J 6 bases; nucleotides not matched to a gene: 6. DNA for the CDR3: TGTGCCAGCAGCGTCCGGGGGACTAGCGCCGGGGAGCTGTTTTTT. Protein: CASSVRGTSAGELFF.

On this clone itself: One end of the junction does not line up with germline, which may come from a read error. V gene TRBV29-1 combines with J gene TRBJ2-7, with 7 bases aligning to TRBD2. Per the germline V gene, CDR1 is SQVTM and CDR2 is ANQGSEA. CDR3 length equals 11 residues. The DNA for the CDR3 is TGCAGCGTTCAGTTTGGCGGGAGCTTGGACTTC. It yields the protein CSVQFGGSLDF.

Here the CDR3 DNA reads TGCGCCAGCAGCTTAACAGGGGAGAGCTCCTACGAGCAGTACTTC. This gives the protein CASSLTGESSYEQYF. This chain connects TRBV5-1 to TRBJ2-7; 7 bases align to TRBD1. Germline loops: CDR1 SGHRS, CDR2 YFSETQ. With V trimmed by 2 bases and J by 0 bases, 5 bases remained unmatched. CDR3 size: 15 residues.

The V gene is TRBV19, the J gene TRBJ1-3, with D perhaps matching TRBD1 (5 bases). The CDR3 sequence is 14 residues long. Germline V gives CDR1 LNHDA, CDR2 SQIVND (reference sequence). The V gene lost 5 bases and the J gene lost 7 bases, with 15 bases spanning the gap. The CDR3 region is CASSQGALGNTIYF. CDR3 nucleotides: TGTGCCAGTAGTCAAGGGGCGTTAGGGAACACCATATATTTT. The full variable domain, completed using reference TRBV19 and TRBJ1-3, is DGGITQSPKYLFRKEGQNVTLSCEQNLNHDAMYWYRQDPGQGLRLIYYSQIVNDFQKGDIAEGYSVSREKKESFPLTVTSAQKNPTAFYLCASSQGALGNTIYFGEGSWLTVV.

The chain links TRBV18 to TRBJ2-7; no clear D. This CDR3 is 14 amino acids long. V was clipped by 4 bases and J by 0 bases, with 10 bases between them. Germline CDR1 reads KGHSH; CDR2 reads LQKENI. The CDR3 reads CASSLDTSSYEQYF. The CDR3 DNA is TGTGCCAGCTCACTAGACACCTCCTCCTACGAGCAGTACTTC.

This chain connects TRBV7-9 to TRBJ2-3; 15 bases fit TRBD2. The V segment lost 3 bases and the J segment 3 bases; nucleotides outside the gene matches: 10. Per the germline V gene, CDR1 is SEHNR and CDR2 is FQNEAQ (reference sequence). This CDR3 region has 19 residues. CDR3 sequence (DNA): TGTGCCAGCAGCTTCACCGGGACTAGCGGGAGGTTTGGTACAGATACGCAGTATTTT. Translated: CASSFTGTSGRFGTDTQYF.

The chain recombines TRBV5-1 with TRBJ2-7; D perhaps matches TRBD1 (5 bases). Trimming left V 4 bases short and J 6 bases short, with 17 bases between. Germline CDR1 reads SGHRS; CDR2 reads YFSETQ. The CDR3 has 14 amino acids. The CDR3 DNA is TGCGCCAGCAGCCTAGAGACAGCTATGGGCGAGCAGTACTTC. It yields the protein CASSLETAMGEQYF.

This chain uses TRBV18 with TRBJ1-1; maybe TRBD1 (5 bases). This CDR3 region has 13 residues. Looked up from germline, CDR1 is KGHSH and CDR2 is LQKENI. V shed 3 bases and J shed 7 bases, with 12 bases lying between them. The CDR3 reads CASSPRQLGEAFF. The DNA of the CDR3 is TGTGCCAGCTCACCGAGACAGTTGGGTGAAGCTTTCTTT.

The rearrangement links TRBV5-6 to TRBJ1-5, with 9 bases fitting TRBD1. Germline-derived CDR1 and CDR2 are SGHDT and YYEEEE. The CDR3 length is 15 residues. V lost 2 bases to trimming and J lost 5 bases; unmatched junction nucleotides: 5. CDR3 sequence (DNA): TGTGCCAGCAGCTTCGGACAGGGGCGGGATCAGCCCCAGCATTTT. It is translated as CASSFGQGRDQPQHF.

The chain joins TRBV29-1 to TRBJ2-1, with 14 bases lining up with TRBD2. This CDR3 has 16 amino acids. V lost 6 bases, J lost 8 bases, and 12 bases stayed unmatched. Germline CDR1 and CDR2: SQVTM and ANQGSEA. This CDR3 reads CSVAGGTSGRADEQFF. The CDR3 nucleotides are TGCAGCGTCGCGGGTGGGACTAGCGGGAGAGCGGATGAGCAGTTCTTC.

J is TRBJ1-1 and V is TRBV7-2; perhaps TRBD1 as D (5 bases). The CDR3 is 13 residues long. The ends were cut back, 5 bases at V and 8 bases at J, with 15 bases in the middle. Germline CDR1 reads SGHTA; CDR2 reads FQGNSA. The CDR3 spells CASSPRDRFEAFF. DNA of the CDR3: TGTGCCAGCAGCCCCCGCGACAGATTCGAAGCTTTCTTT. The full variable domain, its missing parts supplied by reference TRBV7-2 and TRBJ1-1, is GAGVSQSPSNKVTEKGKDVELRCDPISGHTALYWYRQSLGQGLEFLIYFQGNSAPDKSGLPSDRFSAERTGGSVSTLTIQRTQQEDSAVYLCASSPRDRFEAFFGQGTRLTVV.

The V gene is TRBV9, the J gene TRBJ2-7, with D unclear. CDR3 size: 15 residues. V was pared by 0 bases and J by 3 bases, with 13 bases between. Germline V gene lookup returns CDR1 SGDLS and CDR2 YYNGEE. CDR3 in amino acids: CASSVGVGSFYEQYF. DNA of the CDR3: TGTGCCAGCAGCGTAGGCGTCGGTTCTTTCTACGAGCAGTACTTC.

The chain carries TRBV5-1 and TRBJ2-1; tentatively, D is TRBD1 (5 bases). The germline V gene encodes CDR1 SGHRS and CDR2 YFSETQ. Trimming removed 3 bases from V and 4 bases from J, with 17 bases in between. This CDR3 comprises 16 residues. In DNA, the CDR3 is TGCGCCAGCAGCTCTGAAGCTCTGGGGCATTACAATGAGCAGTTCTTC. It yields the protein CASSSEALGHYNEQFF.